This T cell receptor (beta chain) came from a study of blood T cells in healthy people across ages. Study-level points and caveats: When set beside aged donors, long-lived donors presented more naive CD4+ cells and higher diversity.

Investigators took around 11 milliliters of peripheral blood from every donor. With regard to this clonotype: The antigen remains unidentified.

Combining a sample-barcoded 5' primer with a J-beta primer mix, a second PCR ran for roughly 7 to 12 cycles. Each CDR3 protein gets one entry after TCRdb re-called the 5' RACE reads with MiXCR. The sample lists about 640,000 distinct CDR3 sequences, around three fifths occurring once. The CDR3 length is 17 residues. V lost 2 bases and J lost 1, with 17 bases in between. This rearrangement joins TRBV12-3 or TRBV12-4 to TRBJ2-5; possibly TRBD2 for D (6 bases). This sequence originates from a man aged 60 to 69 in good health. The material sequenced was blood. The CDR3 sequence: CASSLRRVGTGQETQYF. The CDR3 DNA follows: TGTGCCAGCAGTTTAAGGAGGGTGGGGACTGGCCAAGAGACCCAGTACTTC.